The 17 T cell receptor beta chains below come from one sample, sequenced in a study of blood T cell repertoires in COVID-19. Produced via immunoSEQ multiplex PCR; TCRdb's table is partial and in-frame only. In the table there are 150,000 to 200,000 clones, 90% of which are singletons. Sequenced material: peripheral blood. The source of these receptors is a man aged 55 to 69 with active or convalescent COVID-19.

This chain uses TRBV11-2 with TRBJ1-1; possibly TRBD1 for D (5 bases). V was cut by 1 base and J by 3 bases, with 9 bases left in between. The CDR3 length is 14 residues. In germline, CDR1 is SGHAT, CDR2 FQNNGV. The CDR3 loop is CASSLGTGDTEAFF. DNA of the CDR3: TGTGCCAGCAGCTTAGGTACGGGGGACACTGAAGCTTTCTTT.

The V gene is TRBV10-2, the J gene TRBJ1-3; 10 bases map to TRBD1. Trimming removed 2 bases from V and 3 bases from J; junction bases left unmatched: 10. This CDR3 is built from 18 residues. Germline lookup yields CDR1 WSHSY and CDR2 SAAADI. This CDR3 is CASSEGGTGASGGNTIYF. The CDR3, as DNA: TGCGCCAGCAGTGAGGGGGGGACAGGGGCGTCTGGTGGAAACACCATATATTTT.

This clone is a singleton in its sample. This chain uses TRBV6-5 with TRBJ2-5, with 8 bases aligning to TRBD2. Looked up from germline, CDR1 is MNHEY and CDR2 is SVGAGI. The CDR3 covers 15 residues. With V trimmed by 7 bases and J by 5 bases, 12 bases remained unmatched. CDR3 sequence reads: CASKRVSGVGETQYF. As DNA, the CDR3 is TGTGCCAGCAAACGGGTTAGCGGGGTGGGTGAGACCCAGTACTTC.

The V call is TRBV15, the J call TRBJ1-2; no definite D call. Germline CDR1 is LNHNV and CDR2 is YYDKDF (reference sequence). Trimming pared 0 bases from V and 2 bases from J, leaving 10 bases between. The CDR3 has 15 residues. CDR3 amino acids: CATSRDRIRNYGYTF. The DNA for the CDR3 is TGTGCCACCAGCAGAGACCGGATCAGGAACTATGGCTACACCTTC. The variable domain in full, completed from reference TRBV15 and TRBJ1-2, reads DAMVIQNPRYQVTQFGKPVTLSCSQTLNHNVMYWYQQKSSQAPKLLFHYYDKDFNNEADTPDNFQSRRPNTSFCFLDIRSPGLGDTAMYLCATSRDRIRNYGYTFGSGTRLTVV.

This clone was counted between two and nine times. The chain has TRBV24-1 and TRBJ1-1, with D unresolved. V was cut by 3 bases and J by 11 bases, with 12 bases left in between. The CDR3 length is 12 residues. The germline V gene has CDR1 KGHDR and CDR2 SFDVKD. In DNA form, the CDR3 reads TGTGCCACCAGTGATAACCGGTCGAAGGCTTTCTTT. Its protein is CATSDNRSKAFF.

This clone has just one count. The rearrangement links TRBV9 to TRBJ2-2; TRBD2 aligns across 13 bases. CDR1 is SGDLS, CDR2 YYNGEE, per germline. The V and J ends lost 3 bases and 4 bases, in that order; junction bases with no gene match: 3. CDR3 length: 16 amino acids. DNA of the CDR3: TGTGCCAGCAGCGGACTAGCGGGGGGAGGCACCGGGGAGCTGTTTTTT. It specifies CASSGLAGGGTGELFF.

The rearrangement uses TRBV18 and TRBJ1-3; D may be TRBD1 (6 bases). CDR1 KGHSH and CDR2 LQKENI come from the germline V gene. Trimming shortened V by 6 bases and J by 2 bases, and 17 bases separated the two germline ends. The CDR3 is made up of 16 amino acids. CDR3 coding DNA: TGTGCCAGCTCGACGGACAGCCGACGTCCTGGAAACACCATATATTTT. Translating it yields CASSTDSRRPGNTIYF.

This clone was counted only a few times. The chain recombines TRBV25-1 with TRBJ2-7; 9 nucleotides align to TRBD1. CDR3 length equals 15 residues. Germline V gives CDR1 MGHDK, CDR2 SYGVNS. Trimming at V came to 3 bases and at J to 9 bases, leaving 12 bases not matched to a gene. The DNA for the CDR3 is TGTGCCAGCAGTGACTCCGGGACAGGGTCTAGGGGGCAGTACTTC. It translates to CASSDSGTGSRGQYF.

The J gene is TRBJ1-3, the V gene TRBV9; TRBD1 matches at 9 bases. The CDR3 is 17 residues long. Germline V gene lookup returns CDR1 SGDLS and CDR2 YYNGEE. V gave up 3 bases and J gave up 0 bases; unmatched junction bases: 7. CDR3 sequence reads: CASSASGTGLSGNTIYF. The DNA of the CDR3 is TGTGCCAGCAGCGCATCTGGGACAGGGCTCTCTGGAAACACCATATATTTT.

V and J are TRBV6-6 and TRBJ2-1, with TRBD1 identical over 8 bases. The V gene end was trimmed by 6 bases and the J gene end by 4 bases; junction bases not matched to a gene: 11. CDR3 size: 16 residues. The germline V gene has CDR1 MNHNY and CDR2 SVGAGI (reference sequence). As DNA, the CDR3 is TGTGCCAGCAGCCCTCGGACAGGGTCTTTTTACAATGAGCAGTTCTTC. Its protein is CASSPRTGSFYNEQFF.

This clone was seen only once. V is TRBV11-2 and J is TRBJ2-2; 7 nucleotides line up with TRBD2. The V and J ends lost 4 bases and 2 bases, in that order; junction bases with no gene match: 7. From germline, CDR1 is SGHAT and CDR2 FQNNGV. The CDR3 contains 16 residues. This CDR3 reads CASSYQLTSNTGELFF. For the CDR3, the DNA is TGTGCCAGCAGCTACCAACTGACTAGCAACACCGGGGAGCTGTTTTTT.

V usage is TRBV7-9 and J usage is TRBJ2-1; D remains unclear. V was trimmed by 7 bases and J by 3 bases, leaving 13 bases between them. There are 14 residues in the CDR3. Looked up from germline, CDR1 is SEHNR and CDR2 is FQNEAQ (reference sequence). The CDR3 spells CASTISPLYNEQFF. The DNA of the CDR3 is TGTGCCAGCACCATCTCCCCCCTCTACAATGAGCAGTTCTTC.

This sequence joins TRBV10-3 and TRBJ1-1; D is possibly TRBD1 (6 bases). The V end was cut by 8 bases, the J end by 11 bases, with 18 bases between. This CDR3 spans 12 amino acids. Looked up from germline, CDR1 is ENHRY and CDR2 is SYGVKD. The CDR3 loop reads CAISLGGKDAFF. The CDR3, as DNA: TGTGCCATCTCCTTAGGGGGTAAGGACGCTTTCTTT.

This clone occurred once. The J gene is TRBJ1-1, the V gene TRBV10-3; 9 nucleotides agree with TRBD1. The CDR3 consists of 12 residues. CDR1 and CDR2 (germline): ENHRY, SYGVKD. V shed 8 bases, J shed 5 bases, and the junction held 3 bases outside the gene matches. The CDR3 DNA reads TGTGCCATCGGGACAGGGAGGACTGAAGCTTTCTTT. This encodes CAIGTGRTEAFF.

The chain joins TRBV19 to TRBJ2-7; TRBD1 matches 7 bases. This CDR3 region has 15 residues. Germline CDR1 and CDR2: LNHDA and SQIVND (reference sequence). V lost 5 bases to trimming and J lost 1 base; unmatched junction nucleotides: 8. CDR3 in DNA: TGTGCCAGTAGTCCTGAGACAGGGCGGTCCTACGAGCAGTACTTC. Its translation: CASSPETGRSYEQYF.

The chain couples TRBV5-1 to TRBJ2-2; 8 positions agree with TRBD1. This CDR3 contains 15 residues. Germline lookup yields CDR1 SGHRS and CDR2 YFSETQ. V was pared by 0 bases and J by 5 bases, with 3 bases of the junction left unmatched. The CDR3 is CASSLDTGGTGELFF. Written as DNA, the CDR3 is TGCGCCAGCAGCTTGGACACAGGGGGGACCGGGGAGCTGTTTTTT.

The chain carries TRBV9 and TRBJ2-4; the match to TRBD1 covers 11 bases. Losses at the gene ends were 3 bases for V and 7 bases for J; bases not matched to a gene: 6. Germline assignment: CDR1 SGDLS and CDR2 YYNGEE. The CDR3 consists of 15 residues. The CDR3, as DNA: TGTGCCAGCAGCGGGACAGGGGGCGCGTGGAACATTCAGTACTTC. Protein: CASSGTGGAWNIQYF.